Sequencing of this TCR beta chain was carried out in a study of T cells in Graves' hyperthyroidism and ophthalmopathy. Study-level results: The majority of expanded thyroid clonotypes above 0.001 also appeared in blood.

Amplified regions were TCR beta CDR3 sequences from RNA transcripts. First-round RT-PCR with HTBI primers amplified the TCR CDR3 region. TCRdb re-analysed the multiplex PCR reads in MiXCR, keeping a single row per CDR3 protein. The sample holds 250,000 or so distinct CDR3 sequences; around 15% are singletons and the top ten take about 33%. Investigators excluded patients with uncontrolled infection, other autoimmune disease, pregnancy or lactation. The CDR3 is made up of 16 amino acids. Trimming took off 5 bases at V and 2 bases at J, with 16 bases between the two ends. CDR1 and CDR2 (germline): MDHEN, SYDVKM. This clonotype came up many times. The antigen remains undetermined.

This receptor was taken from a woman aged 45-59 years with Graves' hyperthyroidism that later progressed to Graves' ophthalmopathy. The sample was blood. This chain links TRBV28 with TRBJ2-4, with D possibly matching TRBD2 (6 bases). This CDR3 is CASSPRGWRTKNIQYF. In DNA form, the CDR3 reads TGTGCCAGCAGTCCCCGGGGGTGGCGAACCAAAAACATTCAGTACTTC.